The 20 T cell receptor beta chains below come from one sample, sequenced in a study of T cell responses to AZD1222 COVID-19 vaccine. The assay was immunoSEQ multiplex PCR, and TCRdb's table has in-frame clones only and misses some. The sample holds 75,000 to 90,000 clones, 91% seen once. The sample here was peripheral blood, taken 28 days after the second AZD1222 dose. These receptors all come from an adult who received the AZD1222 COVID-19 vaccine.

The chain carries TRBV9 and TRBJ1-2; the D is unclear. Germline V gives CDR1 SGDLS, CDR2 YYNGEE. The CDR3 covers 12 residues. V was pared by 0 bases and J by 8 bases, with 8 bases between. The CDR3 here is CASSVGGKGYTF. CDR3 in DNA: TGTGCCAGCAGCGTAGGAGGAAAAGGCTACACCTTC.

This chain joins TRBV28 and TRBJ1-1; 10 nucleotides agree with TRBD1. Losses at the gene ends were 5 bases for V and 5 bases for J; bases not matched to a gene: 8. The CDR3 spans 15 residues. Per germline, CDR1 MDHEN and CDR2 SYDVKM. The CDR3 sequence is CASSALGQGLTEAFF. The CDR3 DNA follows: TGTGCCAGCAGTGCACTGGGACAGGGGTTAACTGAAGCTTTCTTT.

The chain links TRBV5-1 to TRBJ2-7; weak D call: TRBD2 (6 bases). Germline V gene data show CDR1 as SGHRS and CDR2 as YFSETQ. The CDR3 consists of 11 residues. The V end was cut by 0 bases, the J end by 11 bases, with 9 bases between. CDR3 loop: CASSLGTGEYF. The CDR3, as DNA: TGCGCCAGCAGCTTGGGGACGGGAGAGTACTTC.

The V and J genes are TRBV27 and TRBJ2-5; no clear D. V gave up 5 bases and J gave up 0 bases, with 4 bases separating them. CDR1 is MNHEY, CDR2 SMNVEV, per germline (reference sequence). The CDR3 runs to 12 residues. Here the CDR3 DNA reads TGTGCCAGCAGTCCCGACCAAGAGACCCAGTACTTC. Translating gives CASSPDQETQYF.

The chain employs TRBV11-2 and TRBJ2-3, with D unresolved. The CDR3 sequence is 14 residues long. In germline, CDR1 is SGHAT, CDR2 FQNNGV. The germline V and J ends were trimmed by 5 bases and 2 bases, with 11 bases remaining between them. The CDR3 region is CASSQRALTDTQYF. Written as DNA, the CDR3 is TGTGCCAGCAGCCAACGGGCCCTCACAGATACGCAGTATTTT. The full variable domain, rest sourced from reference TRBV11-2 and TRBJ2-3, is EAGVAQSPRYKIIEKRQSVAFWCNPISGHATLYWYQQILGQGPKLLIQFQNNGVVDDSQLPKDRFSAERLKGVDSTLKIQPAKLEDSAVYLCASSQRALTDTQYFGPGTRLTVL.

The genes are TRBV9 and TRBJ1-4; no clear D. The CDR3 has 13 amino acids. Per the germline V gene, CDR1 is SGDLS and CDR2 is YYNGEE. V gave up 0 bases and J gave up 8 bases, with 8 bases separating them. The CDR3: CASSVATDEKLFF. The CDR3 bases are TGTGCCAGCAGCGTAGCTACGGACGAAAAACTGTTTTTT.

This rearrangement joins TRBV2 to TRBJ2-2; D is uncertain. The V gene lost 4 bases and the J gene lost 3 bases, with 6 bases spanning the gap. CDR1 and CDR2 (germline): SNHLY, FYNNEI. The CDR3 has 13 amino acids. The DNA for the CDR3 is TGTGCCAGCAGTGGGACGTACACCGGGGAGCTGTTTTTT. Its translation is CASSGTYTGELFF. The full variable domain, rest sourced from reference TRBV2 and TRBJ2-2, is EPEVTQTPSHQVTQMGQEVILRCVPISNHLYFYWYRQILGQKVEFLVSFYNNEISEKSEIFDDQFSVERPDGSNFTLKIRSTKLEDSAMYFCASSGTYTGELFFGEGSRLTVL.

The chain recombines TRBV6-2 or TRBV6-3 with TRBJ2-3, with D maybe TRBD2 (6 bases). With 4 bases removed from V and 1 base from J, the gap between germline ends came to 12 bases. Germline V gives CDR1 MNHEY, CDR2 SVGEGT. The CDR3 spans 15 residues. The CDR3 DNA reads as TGTGCCAGCAGTTCGTGGAGGGGTGGCACAGATACGCAGTATTTT. Translation gives CASSSWRGGTDTQYF.

The V and J genes are TRBV20-1 and TRBJ2-3; 9 nucleotides match TRBD2. Germline assignment: CDR1 DFQATT and CDR2 SNEGSKA (reference sequence). Trimming cost V 3 bases and J 2 bases; bases outside gene matches: 6. This CDR3 contains 15 residues. This chain's CDR3 is CSASRSSGITDTQYF. For the CDR3, the DNA is TGCAGTGCTAGTAGGTCTAGCGGGATCACAGATACGCAGTATTTT.

The chain links TRBV7-6 to TRBJ2-2, with 7 bases identical to TRBD1. With V trimmed by 5 bases and J by 1 base, 7 bases remained unmatched. The germline V gene encodes CDR1 SGHVS and CDR2 FNYEAQ. The CDR3 is 16 amino acids. CDR3 region: CASSPAGQVNTGELFF. The CDR3 DNA sequence: TGTGCCAGCAGCCCAGCCGGACAGGTGAACACCGGGGAGCTGTTTTTT.

This clone was detected once. The V call is TRBV6-5, the J call TRBJ1-2; the D is unclear. The germline gives CDR1 MNHEY, CDR2 SVGAGI. The CDR3 runs 13 residues. CDR3 nucleotides: TGTGCAATGGGCCAGAGCCCTAGATATGGCTACACCTTC. As protein: CAMGQSPRYGYTF.

The chain joins TRBV7-2 to TRBJ2-2; 7 nucleotides align to TRBD2. V shed 5 bases and J 3 bases; nucleotides not matched to a gene: 6. This CDR3 has 15 amino acids. CDR1 and CDR2 (germline): SGHTA, FQGNSA. The CDR3 sequence is CASSRFLADTGELFF. The CDR3 DNA sequence: TGTGCCAGCAGCCGGTTTCTAGCGGACACCGGGGAGCTGTTTTTT.

The chain is built from TRBV28 and TRBJ1-3; 8 nucleotides align to TRBD1. After removal of 4 bases from V and 7 bases from J, the junction contained 6 bases not matched to a gene. Per germline, CDR1 MDHEN and CDR2 SYDVKM. There are 14 residues in the CDR3. The CDR3 region is CASSSRTGRNTIYF. As DNA, the CDR3 is TGTGCCAGCAGTTCTAGGACAGGGAGGAACACCATATATTTT.

The chain has TRBV5-6 and TRBJ1-5; D unresolved. V was shortened by 2 bases and J by 2 bases, with 8 bases between the two germline ends. This CDR3 has 14 residues. Germline values: CDR1 SGHDT, CDR2 YYEEEE. The CDR3 reads CASSFLGGNQPQHF. The CDR3 DNA reads as TGTGCCAGCAGCTTCCTCGGGGGCAATCAGCCCCAGCATTTT. The full variable domain, rest sourced from reference TRBV5-6 and TRBJ1-5, is DAGVTQSPTHLIKTRGQQVTLRCSPKSGHDTVSWYQQALGQGPQFIFQYYEEEERQRGNFPDRFSGHQFPNYSSELNVNALLLGDSALYLCASSFLGGNQPQHFGDGTRLSIL.

In nucleotides, the CDR3 is TGTGCCAGCAGCGTAGAGGGAAGGGGCTCCTATAATTCACCCCTCCACTTT. Translated, it gives CASSVEGRGSYNSPLHF. The chain couples TRBV9 to TRBJ1-6; possible D gene TRBD1, 5 bases. CDR1 is SGDLS, CDR2 YYNGEE, per germline. V dropped 0 bases and J dropped 0 bases, with 10 bases sitting between them. The length of the CDR3 is 17 residues.

The chain is built from TRBV5-3 and TRBJ2-2; TRBD2 aligns across 10 bases. TRBV5-3 falls under the ORF class, with uncertain function. V shed 3 bases and J 7 bases; nucleotides not matched to a gene: 15. This CDR3 contains 18 residues. CDR3 coding DNA: TGTGCCAGAAGCTCCACCTGGGGCGTTCAGCGGGAGGGCGGGGAGCTGTTTTTT. It is translated as CARSSTWGVQREGGELFF.

The chain joins TRBV3-1 (or the pseudogene TRBV3-2) to TRBJ1-2; D is undetermined. Trimming cost V 1 base and J 8 bases, with 20 bases left between them. This CDR3 spans 16 amino acids. Germline CDR1 LGHDT, CDR2 YNNKEL (reference sequence). The CDR3 coding sequence is TGTGCCAGCAGCCAAGTAGGCCGTGGCCCGCGGGGAGGCTACACCTTC. This codes for CASSQVGRGPRGGYTF.

The J gene is TRBJ1-3, the V gene TRBV5-1; the D gene is possibly TRBD1 (6 bases). V lost 3 bases to trimming and J lost 0 bases, with 10 bases between them. The CDR3 runs 15 residues. CDR1 SGHRS and CDR2 YFSETQ come from the germline V gene. The CDR3 nucleotides read TGCGCCAGCAGCTCCGGGGGCAGCTCTGGAAACACCATATATTTT. Residues: CASSSGGSSGNTIYF.

This sequence joins TRBV6-5 and TRBJ2-3, with TRBD2 as a possible D gene (6 bases). CDR1 and CDR2 (germline): MNHEY, SVGAGI. Trimming removed 8 bases from V and 2 bases from J, with 14 bases in between. The CDR3 sequence is 14 residues long. In nucleotides, the CDR3 is TGTGCCAGCGCCCACTTAGCGGTCACAGATACGCAGTATTTT. Translated: CASAHLAVTDTQYF.

The chain couples TRBV28 to TRBJ1-1; TRBD1 aligns across 7 bases. The CDR3 has 13 residues. The V gene's germline CDR1 is MDHEN and CDR2 SYDVKM. Trimming at V came to 7 bases and at J to 5 bases, leaving 7 bases not matched to a gene. As DNA, the CDR3 is TGTGCCAGCATGGAGCAGGGGGAGACTGAAGCTTTCTTT. Its protein product is CASMEQGETEAFF. Full variable domain (rest looked up from reference TRBV28 and TRBJ1-1): DVKVTQSSRYLVKRTGEKVFLECVQDMDHENMFWYRQDPGLGLRLIYFSYDVKMKEKGDIPEGYSVSREKKERFSLILESASTNQTSMYLCASMEQGETEAFFGQGTRLTVV.